The T cell receptor (beta chain) described here comes from a study of control samples from healthy donors and cancer patients. From germline, CDR1 is GTSNPN and CDR2 SVGIG (reference sequence). V lost 8 bases and J lost 9, with 17 bases in between. The CDR3 runs 13 residues. Using immunoSEQ multiplex PCR, the repertoire was profiled, and TCRdb retains in-frame clones only, with some absent. This table holds approximately 120,000 clones, about nine tenths found once. The receptor was isolated from a human donor in good health. The donor label of this sample is uncertain. The chain joins TRBV30 to TRBJ1-6; D uncertain. Sequencing was carried out using blood. The CDR3 region is CAGRVFLGSPLHF. The CDR3 DNA reads TGTGCCGGGCGGGTCTTTCTGGGTTCACCCCTCCACTTT. The full variable domain, in which reference TRBV30 and TRBJ1-6 provide the parts outside the CDR3, is SQTIHQWPATLVQPVGSPLSLECTVEGTSNPNLYWYRQAAGRGLQLLFYSVGIGQISSEVPQNLSASRPQDRQFILSSKKLLLSDSGFYLCAGRVFLGSPLHFGNGTRLTVT.